A single sample gave rise to the 9 T cell receptor beta chains below, sequenced in a study of blood T cell repertoires in COVID-19. The data were produced by immunoSEQ multiplex PCR, yet TCRdb's version contains in-frame clones alone and is incomplete. The data hold 250,000 to 300,000 clones, with about 90% observed a single time. Sequencing was performed on peripheral blood. The receptors derive from a woman aged 25 to 39 with COVID-19, enrolled during active disease.

The chain carries TRBV19 and TRBJ1-4; 8 nucleotides line up with TRBD1. The CDR3 totals 15 residues. Germline V gene data show CDR1 as LNHDA and CDR2 as SQIVND (reference sequence). J lost 8 bases, V lost 6 bases, and 11 bases had no gene match. The chain's CDR3 is CASSNSGGASEKLFF. Written as DNA, the CDR3 is TGTGCCAGTAGCAATTCAGGGGGCGCTTCGGAAAAACTGTTTTTT. Together with reference TRBV19 and TRBJ1-4, the CDR3 gives the full variable domain: DGGITQSPKYLFRKEGQNVTLSCEQNLNHDAMYWYRQDPGQGLRLIYYSQIVNDFQKGDIAEGYSVSREKKESFPLTVTSAQKNPTAFYLCASSNSGGASEKLFFGSGTQLSVL.

The gene calls are TRBV6-6 and TRBJ2-7; 13 nucleotides match TRBD2. The length of the CDR3 is 18 residues. Germline CDR1 and CDR2: MNHNY and SVGAGI (reference sequence). Trimming cost V 5 bases and J 0 bases; bases outside gene matches: 10. The CDR3 sequence: CASSLGLAGAGFSYEQYF. The CDR3 DNA sequence: TGTGCCAGCAGTCTTGGACTAGCGGGAGCGGGCTTCTCCTACGAGCAGTACTTC.

The rearrangement links TRBV15 to TRBJ1-2; no reliable D call. Germline lookup yields CDR1 LNHNV and CDR2 YYDKDF (reference sequence). The CDR3 length is 14 residues. V lost 5 bases and J lost 6, with 16 bases in between. The CDR3 DNA reads TGTGCCACCAGCCCACTCACGAGGGAGGATGGCTACACCTTC. Translating it yields CATSPLTREDGYTF.

This clone was detected only a few times. The rearrangement links TRBV5-4 to TRBJ2-7, with D tentatively TRBD2 (7 bases). The germline CDR1 and CDR2 sequences are SGHNT and YYREEE (reference sequence). V dropped 4 bases and J dropped 2 bases, with 13 bases sitting between them. The CDR3 extends over 14 amino acids. The CDR3 sequence: CASSPGGGPYEQYF. CDR3 nucleotides: TGTGCCAGCAGCCCGGGGGGCGGACCCTACGAGCAGTACTTC.

The CDR3: CASSLDTAGGGNIQYF. The CDR3 nucleotides read TGTGCCAGCAGCTTAGATACAGCGGGAGGGGGAAACATTCAGTACTTC. The chain combines TRBV11-2 with TRBJ2-4, with 10 nucleotides matching TRBD2. From germline, CDR1 is SGHAT and CDR2 FQNNGV. The V segment lost 0 bases and the J segment 6 bases; nucleotides outside the gene matches: 5. The CDR3 is made up of 16 amino acids.

This rearrangement joins TRBV7-8 to TRBJ2-1, with 8 positions matching TRBD2. In germline, CDR1 is SGHVS, CDR2 FQNEAQ. The CDR3 runs to 14 residues. Trimming at V came to 2 bases and at J to 3 bases, leaving 0 bases not matched to a gene. As DNA, the CDR3 is TGTGCCAGCAGCTTAAGCGGGAGCTACAATGAGCAGTTCTTC. It translates to CASSLSGSYNEQFF.

This clone occurred a few times. This chain joins TRBV7-9 and TRBJ1-4, with 7 bases that match TRBD1. Germline CDR1 and CDR2: SEHNR and FQNEAQ (reference sequence). The CDR3 has 14 amino acids. V lost 10 bases and J lost 5; bases outside the gene matches: 10. Written as DNA, the CDR3 is TGTGCCATCACTCCGGGACAGCTGAATGAAAAACTGTTTTTT. It specifies CAITPGQLNEKLFF. Filled out from reference TRBV7-9 and TRBJ1-4, the complete variable domain reads DTGVSQNPRHKITKRGQNVTFRCDPISEHNRLYWYRQTLGQGPEFLTYFQNEAQLEKSRLLSDRFSAERPKGSFSTLEIQRTEQGDSAMYLCAITPGQLNEKLFFGSGTQLSVL.

V is TRBV18 and J is TRBJ2-7, with D possibly being TRBD1 (8 bases). This CDR3 spans 14 amino acids. V gave up 6 bases and J gave up 4 bases, with 16 bases separating them. CDR1 KGHSH and CDR2 LQKENI come from the germline V gene. CDR3 sequence (DNA): TGTGCCAGCTCGGGCAACAGGGGGGGTTACGAGCAGTACTTC. Amino acids: CASSGNRGGYEQYF.

Notes on this clone: Other DNA sequences in this sample translate to the same CDR3. The rearrangement joins TRBV27 to TRBJ1-3; TRBD1 might be the D (6 bases). Germline-derived CDR1 and CDR2 are MNHEY and SMNVEV (reference sequence). The V end was cut by 5 bases, the J end by 0 bases, with 11 bases between. The CDR3 sequence is 15 residues long. The CDR3 protein is CASSLRGSSGNTIYF. CDR3 bases: TGTGCCAGCAGTCTCAGGGGAAGCTCTGGAAACACCATATATTTT.